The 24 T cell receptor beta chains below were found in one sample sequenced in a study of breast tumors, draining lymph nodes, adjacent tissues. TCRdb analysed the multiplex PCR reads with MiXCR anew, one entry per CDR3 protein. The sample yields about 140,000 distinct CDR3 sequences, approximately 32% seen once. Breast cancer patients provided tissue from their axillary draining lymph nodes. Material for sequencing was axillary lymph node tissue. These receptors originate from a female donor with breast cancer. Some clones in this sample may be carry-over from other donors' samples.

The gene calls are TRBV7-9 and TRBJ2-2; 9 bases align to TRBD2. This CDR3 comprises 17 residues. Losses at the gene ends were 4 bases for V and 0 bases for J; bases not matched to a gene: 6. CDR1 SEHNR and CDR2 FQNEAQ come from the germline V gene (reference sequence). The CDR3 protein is CASSCELAGANTGELFF. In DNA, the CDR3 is TGTGCCAGCAGCTGCGAACTAGCGGGCGCGAACACCGGGGAGCTGTTTTTT.

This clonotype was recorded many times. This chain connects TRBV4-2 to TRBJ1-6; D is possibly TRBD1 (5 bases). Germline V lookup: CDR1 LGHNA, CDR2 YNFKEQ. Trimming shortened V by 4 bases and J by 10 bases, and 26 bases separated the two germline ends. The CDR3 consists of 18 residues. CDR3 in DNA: TGTGCCAGCAGCCTCGGGGAGGGACGTCCCTACGGGGGATCACCCCTCCACTTT. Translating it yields CASSLGEGRPYGGSPLHF.

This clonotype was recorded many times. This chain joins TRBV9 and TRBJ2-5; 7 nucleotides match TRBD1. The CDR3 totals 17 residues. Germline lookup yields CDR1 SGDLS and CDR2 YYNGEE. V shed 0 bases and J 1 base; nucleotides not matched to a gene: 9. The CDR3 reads CASSVARGTGIQETQYF. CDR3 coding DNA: TGTGCCAGCAGCGTAGCCAGGGGGACCGGGATCCAAGAGACCCAGTACTTC.

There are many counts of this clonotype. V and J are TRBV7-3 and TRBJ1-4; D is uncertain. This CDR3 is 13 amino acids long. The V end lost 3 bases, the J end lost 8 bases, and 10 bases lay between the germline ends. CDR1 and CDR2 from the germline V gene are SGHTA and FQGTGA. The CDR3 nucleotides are TGTGCCAGCAGCTTGGATGCGGGAGAAAAACTGTTTTTT. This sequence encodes CASSLDAGEKLFF.

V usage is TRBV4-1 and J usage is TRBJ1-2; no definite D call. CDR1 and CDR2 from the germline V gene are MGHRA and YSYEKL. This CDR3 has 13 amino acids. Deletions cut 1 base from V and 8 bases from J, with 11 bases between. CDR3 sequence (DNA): TGCGCCAGCAGCCAAGTCGGGGTAGGAGGCTACACCTTC. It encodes CASSQVGVGGYTF.

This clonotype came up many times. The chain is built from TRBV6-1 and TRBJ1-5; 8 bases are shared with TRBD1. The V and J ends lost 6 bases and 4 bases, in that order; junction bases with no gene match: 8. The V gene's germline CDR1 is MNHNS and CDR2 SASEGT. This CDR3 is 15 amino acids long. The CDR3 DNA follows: TGTGCCAGCAGGGCGCCGGGACAGGCTAATCAGCCCCAGCATTTT. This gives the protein CASRAPGQANQPQHF.

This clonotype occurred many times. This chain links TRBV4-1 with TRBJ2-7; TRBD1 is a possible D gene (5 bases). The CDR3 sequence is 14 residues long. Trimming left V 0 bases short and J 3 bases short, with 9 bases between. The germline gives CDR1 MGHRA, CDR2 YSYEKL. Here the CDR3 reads CASSQDRAFYEQYF. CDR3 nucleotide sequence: TGCGCCAGCAGCCAAGACAGGGCCTTCTACGAGCAGTACTTC.

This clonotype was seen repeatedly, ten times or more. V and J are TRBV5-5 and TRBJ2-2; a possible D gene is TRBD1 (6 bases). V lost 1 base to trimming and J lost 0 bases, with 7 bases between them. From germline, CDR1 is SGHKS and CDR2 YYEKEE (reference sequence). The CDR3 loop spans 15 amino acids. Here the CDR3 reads CASSLTGTNTGELFF. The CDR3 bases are TGTGCCAGCAGCTTGACAGGGACGAACACCGGGGAGCTGTTTTTT.

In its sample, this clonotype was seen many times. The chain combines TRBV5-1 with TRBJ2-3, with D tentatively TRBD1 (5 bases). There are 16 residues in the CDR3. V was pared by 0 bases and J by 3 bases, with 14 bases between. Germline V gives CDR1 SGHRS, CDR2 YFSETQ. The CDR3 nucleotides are TGCGCCAGCAGCTTGGAGGGGCCCCCAAGGACAGATACGCAGTATTTT. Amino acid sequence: CASSLEGPPRTDTQYF.

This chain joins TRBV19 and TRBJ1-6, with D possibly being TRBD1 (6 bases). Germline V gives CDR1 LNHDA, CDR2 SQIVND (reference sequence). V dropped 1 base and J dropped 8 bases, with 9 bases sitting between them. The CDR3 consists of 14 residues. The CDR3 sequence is CASSIGTAYSPLHF. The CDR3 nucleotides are TGTGCCAGTAGTATAGGGACAGCATATTCACCCCTCCACTTT.

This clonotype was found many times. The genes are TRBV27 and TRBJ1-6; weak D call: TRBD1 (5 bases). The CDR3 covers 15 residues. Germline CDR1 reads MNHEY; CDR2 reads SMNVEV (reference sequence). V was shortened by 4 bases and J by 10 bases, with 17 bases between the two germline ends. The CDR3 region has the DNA TGTGCCAGCAGTTCCATGGGGGGACCAAGGTCACCCCTCCACTTT. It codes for CASSSMGGPRSPLHF.

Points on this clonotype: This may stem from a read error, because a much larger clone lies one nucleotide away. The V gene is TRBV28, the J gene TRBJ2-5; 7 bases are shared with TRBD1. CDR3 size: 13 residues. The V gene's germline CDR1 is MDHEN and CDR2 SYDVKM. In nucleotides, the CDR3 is TGTGCCAGCAGAACAGGGGTACAAGAGATCCAGTACTTC. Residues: CASRTGVQEIQYF.

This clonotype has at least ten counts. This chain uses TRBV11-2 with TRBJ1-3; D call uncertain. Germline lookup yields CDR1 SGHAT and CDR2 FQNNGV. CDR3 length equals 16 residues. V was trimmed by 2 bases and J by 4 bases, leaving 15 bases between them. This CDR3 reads CASSLISQKSGNTIYF. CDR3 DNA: TGTGCCAGCAGCTTAATTAGCCAAAAGTCCGGAAACACCATATATTTT.

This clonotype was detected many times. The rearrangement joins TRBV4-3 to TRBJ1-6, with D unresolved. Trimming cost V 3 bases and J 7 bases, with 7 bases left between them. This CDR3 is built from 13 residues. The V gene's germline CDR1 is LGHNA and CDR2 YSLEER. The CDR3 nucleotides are TGCGCCAGCAGCCAGGGGAGAAATTCACCCCTCCACTTT. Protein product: CASSQGRNSPLHF.

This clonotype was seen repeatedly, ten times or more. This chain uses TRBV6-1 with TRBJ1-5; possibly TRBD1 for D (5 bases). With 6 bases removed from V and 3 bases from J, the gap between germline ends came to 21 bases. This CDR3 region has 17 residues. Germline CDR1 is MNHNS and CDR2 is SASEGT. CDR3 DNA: TGTGCCAGCAGCGTTTGGACCGGGACCTATGACAATCAGCCCCAGCATTTT. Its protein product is CASSVWTGTYDNQPQHF.

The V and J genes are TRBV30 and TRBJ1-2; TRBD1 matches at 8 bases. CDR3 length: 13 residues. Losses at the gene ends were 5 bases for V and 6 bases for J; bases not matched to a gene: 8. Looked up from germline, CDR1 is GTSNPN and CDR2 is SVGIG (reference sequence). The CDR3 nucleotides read TGTGCCTGGGACAGGGGCCTCAGGGATGGCTACACCTTC. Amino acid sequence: CAWDRGLRDGYTF. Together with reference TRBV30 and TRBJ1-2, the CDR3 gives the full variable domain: SQTIHQWPATLVQPVGSPLSLECTVEGTSNPNLYWYRQAAGRGLQLLFYSVGIGQISSEVPQNLSASRPQDRQFILSSKKLLLSDSGFYLCAWDRGLRDGYTFGSGTRLTVV.

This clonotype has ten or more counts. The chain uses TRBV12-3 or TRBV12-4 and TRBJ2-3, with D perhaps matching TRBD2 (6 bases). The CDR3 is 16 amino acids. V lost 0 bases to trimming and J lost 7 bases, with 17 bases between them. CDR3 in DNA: TGTGCCAGCAGTTTAGCGAGGGAGGAAGGGAGGAATACGCAGTATTTT. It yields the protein CASSLAREEGRNTQYF.

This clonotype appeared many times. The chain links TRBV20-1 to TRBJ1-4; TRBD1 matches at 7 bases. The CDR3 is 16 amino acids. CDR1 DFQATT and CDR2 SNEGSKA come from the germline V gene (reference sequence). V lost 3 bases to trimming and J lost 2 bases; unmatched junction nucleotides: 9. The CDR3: CSASHRGVSTNEKLFF. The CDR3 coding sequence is TGCAGTGCTAGTCACAGGGGCGTGTCCACTAATGAAAAACTGTTTTTT.

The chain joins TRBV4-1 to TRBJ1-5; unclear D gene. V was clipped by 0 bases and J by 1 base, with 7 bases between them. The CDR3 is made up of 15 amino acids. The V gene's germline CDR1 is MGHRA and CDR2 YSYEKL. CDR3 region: CASSQDLDSNQPQHF. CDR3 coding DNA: TGCGCCAGCAGCCAAGATCTAGACAGCAATCAGCCCCAGCATTTT.

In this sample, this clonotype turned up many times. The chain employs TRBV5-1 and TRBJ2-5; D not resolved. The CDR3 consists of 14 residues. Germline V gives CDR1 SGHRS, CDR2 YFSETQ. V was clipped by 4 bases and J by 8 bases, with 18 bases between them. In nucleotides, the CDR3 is TGCGCCAGCAGCCCCTGGACGGATAGAGACACCCAGTACTTC. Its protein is CASSPWTDRDTQYF.

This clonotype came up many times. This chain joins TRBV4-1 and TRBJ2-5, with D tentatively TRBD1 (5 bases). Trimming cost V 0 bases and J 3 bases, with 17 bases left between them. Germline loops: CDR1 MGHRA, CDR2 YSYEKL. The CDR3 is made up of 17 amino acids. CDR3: CASSQERGLRVEETQYF. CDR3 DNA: TGCGCCAGCAGCCAAGAAAGGGGTCTCAGGGTGGAAGAGACCCAGTACTTC.

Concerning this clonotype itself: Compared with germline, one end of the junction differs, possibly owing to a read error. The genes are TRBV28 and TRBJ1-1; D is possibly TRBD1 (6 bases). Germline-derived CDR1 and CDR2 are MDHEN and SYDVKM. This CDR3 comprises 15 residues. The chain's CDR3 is CASGLGGARNTEAFF. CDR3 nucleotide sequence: TGTGCCAGCGGTTTGGGGGGCGCGAGGAACACTGAAGCTTTCTTT.

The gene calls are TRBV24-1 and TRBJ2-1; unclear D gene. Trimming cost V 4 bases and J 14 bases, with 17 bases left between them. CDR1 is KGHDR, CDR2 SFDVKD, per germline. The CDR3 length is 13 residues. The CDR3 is CATSDWTSGSEFF. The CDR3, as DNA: TGTGCCACCAGTGACTGGACCTCTGGAAGTGAGTTCTTC.

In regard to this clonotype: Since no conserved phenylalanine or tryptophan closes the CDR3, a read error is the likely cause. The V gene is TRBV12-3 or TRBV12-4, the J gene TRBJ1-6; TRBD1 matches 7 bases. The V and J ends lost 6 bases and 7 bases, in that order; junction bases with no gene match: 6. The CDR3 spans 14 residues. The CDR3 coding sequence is TGTGCCAGCAGCCCGGACAGGAGCAATTCACCCCTCCACTTG. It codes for CASSPDRSNSPLHL.